This section outlines one T cell receptor beta chain sequence together with its context. The sample originates from a study of blood T cell repertoires in COVID-19. The CDR3 runs 14 residues. V gave up 2 bases and J gave up 5 bases; unmatched junction bases: 5. Germline CDR1 is MNHEY and CDR2 is SMNVEV (reference sequence). Only in-frame clones appear in the TCRdb table, and some are missing; sequencing was by immunoSEQ multiplex PCR. Among 130,000 to 150,000 clones listed, around nine tenths were seen once. This chain connects TRBV27 to TRBJ1-1, with 7 bases aligning to TRBD1. Sequenced: peripheral blood. This TCR derives from a woman in her forties or fifties with active or convalescent COVID-19. The CDR3 DNA reads as TGTGCCAGCAGTTTAACCCAGACAGGGACTGAAGCTTTCTTT. Its protein product is CASSLTQTGTEAFF.